Following are 17 T cell receptor beta chains from one sample sequenced in a study of T cells in localized non-small cell lung cancer. Method: immunoSEQ multiplex PCR; TCRdb's copy keeps in-frame clones and lacks some. The sample consists of more than 12,000 clones, about 80% of them appearing once. The sequences come from peripheral blood, collected before any cancer treatment. The receptors derive from a female donor over 55 with stage I squamous cell lung carcinoma.

The V call is TRBV2, the J call TRBJ1-2; D is possibly TRBD1 (6 bases). In germline, CDR1 is SNHLY, CDR2 FYNNEI. Trimming cost V 5 bases and J 1 base, with 8 bases left between them. The CDR3 contains 13 residues. The CDR3 region is CASSRDINYGYTF. Here the CDR3 DNA reads TGTGCCAGCAGTAGGGACATTAACTATGGCTACACCTTC.

This clone was seen a handful of times. This chain uses TRBV7-8 with TRBJ2-1, with 7 nucleotides matching TRBD2. The CDR3 is made up of 15 amino acids. Germline values: CDR1 SGHVS, CDR2 FQNEAQ. V was pared by 5 bases and J by 7 bases, with 11 bases of the junction left unmatched. DNA of the CDR3: TGTGCCAGCAGCCCCCGGGGAGGGAGGGCGAATGAGCAGTTCTTC. As protein: CASSPRGGRANEQFF.

This chain uses TRBV9 with TRBJ1-2; no clear D gene. Germline values: CDR1 SGDLS, CDR2 YYNGEE. V lost 4 bases, J lost 8 bases, and 9 bases lay in between. CDR3 size: 11 residues. CDR3 DNA sequence: TGTGCCAGCAGCACGGGCTTCGGCTACACCTTC. It yields the protein CASSTGFGYTF.

This sequence joins TRBV6-1 and TRBJ2-5; 8 bases align to TRBD2. Germline V gene data show CDR1 as MNHNS and CDR2 as SASEGT. V was pared by 2 bases and J by 7 bases, with 6 bases of the junction left unmatched. The CDR3 runs to 14 residues. CDR3 sequence: CASSERGLVVTQYF. CDR3 DNA sequence: TGTGCCAGCAGTGAAAGGGGACTAGTGGTGACCCAGTACTTC.

The rearrangement uses TRBV29-1 and TRBJ2-2, with D perhaps matching TRBD2 (5 bases). Deletions cut 6 bases from V and 0 bases from J, with 11 bases between. CDR3 length: 14 amino acids. In germline, CDR1 is SQVTM, CDR2 ANQGSEA. The CDR3 region is CSVSGSSNTGELFF. In nucleotides, the CDR3 is TGCAGCGTCTCGGGAAGTTCGAACACCGGGGAGCTGTTTTTT.

The V call is TRBV5-8, the J call TRBJ2-1, with 14 positions matching TRBD2. The V gene end was trimmed by 4 bases and the J gene end by 8 bases; junction bases not matched to a gene: 11. The CDR3 has 17 amino acids. Germline CDR1 and CDR2: SGHTS and YDEGEE. CDR3 DNA: TGTGCCAGCAGCCTAGGACTAGCGGGGGGATCATCTGATGAGCAGTTCTTC. Its protein product is CASSLGLAGGSSDEQFF.

V gene TRBV23-1 combines with J gene TRBJ2-5; D unresolved. TRBV23-1 is classed as an ORF, of uncertain function. Trimming removed 1 base at V and 2 bases at J, with 14 bases between. The CDR3 sequence is 16 residues long. The CDR3 spells CASSQCNSSRQETQYF. CDR3 sequence (DNA): TGCGCCAGCAGTCAATGCAACAGCTCACGACAAGAGACCCAGTACTTC.

There are a few counts of this clone. This rearrangement joins TRBV30 to TRBJ1-2; D is ambiguous. CDR1 GTSNPN and CDR2 SVGIG come from the germline V gene (reference sequence). The CDR3 runs 15 residues. Trimming took 3 bases from V and 4 from J, leaving 18 bases between them. CDR3 amino acids: CAWSPDAGWTYGYTF. In DNA, the CDR3 is TGTGCCTGGAGCCCCGACGCGGGGTGGACCTATGGCTACACCTTC. Supplemented by reference TRBV30 and TRBJ1-2, the full variable domain reads SQTIHQWPATLVQPVGSPLSLECTVEGTSNPNLYWYRQAAGRGLQLLFYSVGIGQISSEVPQNLSASRPQDRQFILSSKKLLLSDSGFYLCAWSPDAGWTYGYTFGSGTRLTVV.

There are a few counts of this clone. The rearrangement joins TRBV27 to TRBJ1-5, with a tentative D call TRBD1 (5 bases). The CDR3 consists of 14 residues. V was shortened by 8 bases and J by 4 bases, with 15 bases between the two germline ends. Per the germline V gene, CDR1 is MNHEY and CDR2 is SMNVEV (reference sequence). The CDR3 DNA follows: TGTGCCAGCCGGTTTGGACACGAGAATCAGCCCCAGCATTTT. Encoded protein: CASRFGHENQPQHF.

The chain recombines TRBV5-1 with TRBJ2-5, with no clear D. The CDR3 is 14 residues long. The V end was cut by 1 base, the J end by 3 bases, with 10 bases between. Germline loops: CDR1 SGHRS, CDR2 YFSETQ. The CDR3 bases are TGCGCCAGCAGCTTGATTTTGACTGAAGAGACCCAGTACTTC. This sequence encodes CASSLILTEETQYF.

This sequence joins TRBV19 and TRBJ1-1; no reliable D call. The CDR3 consists of 13 residues. Germline V gene data show CDR1 as LNHDA and CDR2 as SQIVND (reference sequence). V lost 7 bases and J lost 3, with 12 bases in between. CDR3 region: CASNRGWYTEAFF. The CDR3 DNA follows: TGTGCCAGTAACCGGGGATGGTACACTGAAGCTTTCTTT.

This clone occurred a few times. The chain employs TRBV19 and TRBJ2-7; unclear D gene. V dropped 5 bases and J dropped 6 bases, with 11 bases sitting between them. The CDR3 covers 12 residues. Germline V lookup: CDR1 LNHDA, CDR2 SQIVND (reference sequence). The DNA of the CDR3 is TGTGCCAGTAGTCTATCAGCAGCCGAGCAGTACTTC. The encoded protein is CASSLSAAEQYF.

V gene TRBV6-4 combines with J gene TRBJ2-3; TRBD2 agrees at 10 bases. This CDR3 region has 16 residues. In germline, CDR1 is MRHNA, CDR2 SNTAGT. The V gene end was trimmed by 3 bases and the J gene end by 4 bases; junction bases not matched to a gene: 7. CDR3 loop: CASSDRSGGAPDTQYF. CDR3 bases: TGTGCCAGCAGTGATCGAAGCGGGGGGGCCCCAGATACGCAGTATTTT.

This clone was seen a single time. The V call is TRBV4-1, the J call TRBJ2-5, with TRBD1 identical over 9 bases. V dropped 4 bases and J dropped 4; count of bases not matched to a gene: 4. CDR1 is MGHRA, CDR2 YSYEKL, per germline. The CDR3 spans 14 residues. The CDR3 nucleotides read TGCGCCAGCAGCCCTGGGACAGGGAGAGAGACCCAGTACTTC. Its translation is CASSPGTGRETQYF.

V and J are TRBV27 and TRBJ1-1; D remains unclear. This CDR3 is built from 13 residues. Germline V gives CDR1 MNHEY, CDR2 SMNVEV (reference sequence). Trimming took 3 bases from V and 1 from J, leaving 6 bases between them. CDR3 region: CASSFLANTEAFF. The CDR3 coding sequence is TGTGCCAGCAGTTTCCTGGCGAACACTGAAGCTTTCTTT.

The rearrangement links TRBV12-5 to TRBJ1-5, with a possible D match to TRBD1 (5 bases). V lost 6 bases and J 0 bases, leaving 24 bases between the germline ends. CDR1 and CDR2 from the germline V gene are LGHNT and FRNRAP. The CDR3 contains 19 residues. In DNA form, the CDR3 reads TGTGCTAGTGGCAGAACCGGGGCCCTACACAATAATAGCAATCAGCCCCAGCATTTT. This translates into CASGRTGALHNNSNQPQHF.

The chain carries TRBV14 and TRBJ1-6; D gene ambiguous. Trimming shortened V by 6 bases and J by 5 bases, and 8 bases separated the two germline ends. CDR3 length: 13 amino acids. Germline CDR1 and CDR2: SGHDN and FVKESK. DNA of the CDR3: TGTGCCAGCAGACGGGTTGATAATTCACCCCTCCACTTT. Encoded protein: CASRRVDNSPLHF.